This entry features one TCR beta chain sequence. This could be a read error, since a much larger clone is one nucleotide away. This sample is drawn from a study of breast tumors, draining lymph nodes, adjacent tissues. The lymph nodes were axillary draining lymph nodes from breast cancer patients. TCRdb redid the calling of the multiplex PCR reads with MiXCR, one entry per CDR3 protein. The data hold under 150,000 distinct CDR3 sequences, with less than 20% observed a single time. Trimming shortened V by 4 bases and J by 4 bases, and 13 bases separated the two germline ends. CDR1 and CDR2 (germline): SGHRS, YFSETQ. The CDR3 sequence is 14 residues long.

This TCR came from a female donor with breast cancer. Some clones in this sample may be carry-over from other donors' samples. The source material was axillary lymph node tissue. This rearrangement joins TRBV5-1 to TRBJ2-3, with D unclear. In DNA, the CDR3 is TGCGCCAGCAGCCCCAAGCCCCCGCCAGATACGCAGTATTTT. It yields the protein CASSPKPPPDTQYF. The entire variable domain, with the rest obtained from reference TRBV5-1 and TRBJ2-3, is as follows: KAGVTQTPRYLIKTRGQQVTLSCSPISGHRSVSWYQQTPGQGLQFLFEYFSETQRNKGNFPGRFSGRQFSNSRSEMNVSTLELGDSALYLCASSPKPPPDTQYFGPGTRLTVL.